The clone carrying this T cell receptor beta chain occurred many times. As yet, its antigen is unknown. This sample was included in a study of breast tumors, draining lymph nodes, adjacent tissues. Breast cancer patients provided tissue from their axillary draining lymph nodes. TCRdb analysed the multiplex PCR reads with MiXCR anew, one entry per CDR3 protein. Seen here are 250,000 or so distinct CDR3 sequences, more than 30% observed once, and the top ten hold about 1.2%. Whole-study findings and limits: Data only fit, rather than demonstrated, lymph node origin of most tumor T cells. Compared with lymph nodes, tumors were less diverse; compared with nontumor tissue, more. Most tumor T cells seemingly derive from lymph node, then expand in tumor.

V shed 0 bases and J shed 6 bases, with 14 bases lying between them. Germline CDR1 reads SGDLS; CDR2 reads YYNGEE. This CDR3 comprises 15 residues. The rearrangement joins TRBV9 to TRBJ2-3; the D is unclear. The TCR originated in a female donor with breast cancer. Some clones in this sample may be carry-over from other donors' samples. Sample: axillary lymph node tissue. The CDR3 here is CASSVDPLLGDTQYF. The CDR3 DNA reads TGTGCCAGCAGCGTAGATCCTTTATTGGGGGATACGCAGTATTTT.